This paragraph reports one T cell receptor beta chain. This clonotype came up many times. Its antigen remains undetermined. Base qualities are missing; no much larger clone stands one base away. The data belong to a study of T-cell reconstitution after alpha-beta-depleted transplantation in children (TCRdb year 2016). With regard to the full study: The study quantitatively tracked T-cell immune reconstitution after TCRalphabeta/CD19-depleted allogeneic hematopoietic cell transplantation in children using TCR repertoire profiling.

The method behind the library was PCR. The listed sequencing device is Illumina HiSeq 2500. TCR libraries were prepared with molecular barcoding, using unique molecular identifiers to normalize TCRbeta repertoire quantification. TCRdb reprocessed the public reads (quality trimming at Q25 with fastp, clone calling with MiXCR) and kept in-frame beta chains. Rows are unified per CDR3 protein, each entry keeping the most common DNA and genes. A total of 640,000 or so distinct CDR3 sequences appear in this sample, approximately 16% of them only once. 0.85% to 1.3% of the sample goes to the ten largest clones. V is pared back by 3 bases and J by 4 bases, with 14 bases lying between the germline termini. CDR1 and CDR2 are drawn from the germline V gene (reference sequence): SGHKS, YYEKEE. The CDR3 measures 14 amino acids from cysteine to valine. Of all the DNA, just the CDR3 is kept, 42 bases in frame from base 1.

This receptor was taken from a human donor who donated a stem cell graft to a child with acute myeloid leukemia. The rearranged chain carries TRBV5-5 and TRBJ2-7; the D gene assignment is ambiguous. The source material was PBMCs from the stem cell graft donor, sampled from the stem cell graft. The CDR3 here reads CASSWLRDEYEQYV. The DNA sequence is TGTGCCAGCAGCTGGCTCAGAGACGAATACGAGCAGTACGTC.